The following is a TCR beta chain sequence with its context. This sample is part of a study of monozygotic twins with inflammatory bowel disease. UMIs were attached via template switching, each with a 6-nucleotide sample barcode. PCR of TCRalpha and TCRbeta cDNA was nested, with two rounds of about 16 and 10 cycles. TCRdb re-called the 5' RACE reads and gives one entry per CDR3 protein, without DNA. Here the sample table reports around 410,000 distinct CDR3 sequences. Germline lookup yields CDR1 KGHDR and CDR2 SFDVKD. The CDR3 extends over 13 amino acids. The chain has TRBV24-1 and TRBJ2-3; TCRdb's assignment of TRBD1 cannot be checked, as there is no DNA. The receptor comes from a human donor with ulcerative colitis or Crohn's disease, or a healthy co-twin of an affected twin (not recorded which). Source material: blood. CDR3 residues: CATSDPSSDTQYF.